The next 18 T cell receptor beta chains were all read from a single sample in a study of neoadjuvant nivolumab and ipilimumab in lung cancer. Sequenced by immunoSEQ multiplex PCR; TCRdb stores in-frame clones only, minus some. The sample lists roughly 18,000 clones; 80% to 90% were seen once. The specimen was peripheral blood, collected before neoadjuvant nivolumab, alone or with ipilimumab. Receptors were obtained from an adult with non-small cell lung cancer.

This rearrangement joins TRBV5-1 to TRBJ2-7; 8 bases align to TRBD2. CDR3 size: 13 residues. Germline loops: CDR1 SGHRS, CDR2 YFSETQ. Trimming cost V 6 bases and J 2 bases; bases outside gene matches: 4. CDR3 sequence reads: CASKPGGAYEQYF. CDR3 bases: TGCGCCAGCAAACCCGGGGGGGCCTACGAGCAGTACTTC.

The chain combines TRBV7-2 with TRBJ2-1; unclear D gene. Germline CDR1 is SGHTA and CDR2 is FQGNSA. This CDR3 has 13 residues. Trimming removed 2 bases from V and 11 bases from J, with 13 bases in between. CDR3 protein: CASSLRNPPQQFF. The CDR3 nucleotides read TGTGCCAGCAGCTTAAGGAACCCCCCCCAGCAGTTCTTC.

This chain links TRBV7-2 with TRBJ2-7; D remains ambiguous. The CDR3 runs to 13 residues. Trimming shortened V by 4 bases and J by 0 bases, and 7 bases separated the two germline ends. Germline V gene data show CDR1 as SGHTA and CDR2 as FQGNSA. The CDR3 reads CASSSLSSYEQYF. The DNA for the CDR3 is TGTGCCAGCAGCTCCCTTAGCTCCTACGAGCAGTACTTC. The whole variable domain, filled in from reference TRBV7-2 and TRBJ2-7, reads GAGVSQSPSNKVTEKGKDVELRCDPISGHTALYWYRQSLGQGLEFLIYFQGNSAPDKSGLPSDRFSAERTGGSVSTLTIQRTQQEDSAVYLCASSSLSSYEQYFGPGTRLTVT.

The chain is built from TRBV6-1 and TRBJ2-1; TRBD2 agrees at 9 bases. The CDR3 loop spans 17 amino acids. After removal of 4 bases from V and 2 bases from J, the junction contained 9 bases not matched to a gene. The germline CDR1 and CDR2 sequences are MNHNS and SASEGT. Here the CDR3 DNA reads TGTGCCAGCAGTGCGGTAGCGGGAGTCGGAACCTACAATGAGCAGTTCTTC. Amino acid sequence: CASSAVAGVGTYNEQFF.

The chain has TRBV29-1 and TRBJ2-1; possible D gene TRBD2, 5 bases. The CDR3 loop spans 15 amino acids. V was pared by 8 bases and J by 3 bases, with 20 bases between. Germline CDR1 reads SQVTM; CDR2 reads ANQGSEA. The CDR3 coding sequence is TGCAGCTCCGAAGGTGGGTCGGGGAGCTACAATGAGCAGTTCTTC. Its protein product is CSSEGGSGSYNEQFF.

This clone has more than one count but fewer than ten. The CDR3 loop is CASSGAWTGSNTEAFF. In nucleotides, the CDR3 is TGTGCCAGCAGTGGGGCCTGGACAGGTTCGAACACTGAAGCTTTCTTT. The rearrangement joins TRBV25-1 to TRBJ1-1, with 7 nucleotides matching TRBD1. The germline V gene has CDR1 MGHDK and CDR2 SYGVNS. The CDR3 sequence is 16 residues long. J was trimmed by 1 base and V by 4 bases; bases with no gene match: 9.

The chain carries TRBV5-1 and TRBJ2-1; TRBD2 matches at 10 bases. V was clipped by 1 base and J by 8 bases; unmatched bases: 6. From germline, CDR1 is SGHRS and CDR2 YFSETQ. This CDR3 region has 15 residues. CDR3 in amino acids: CASSLSLAGADEQFF. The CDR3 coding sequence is TGCGCCAGCAGCTTGAGTCTAGCGGGAGCCGATGAGCAGTTCTTC.

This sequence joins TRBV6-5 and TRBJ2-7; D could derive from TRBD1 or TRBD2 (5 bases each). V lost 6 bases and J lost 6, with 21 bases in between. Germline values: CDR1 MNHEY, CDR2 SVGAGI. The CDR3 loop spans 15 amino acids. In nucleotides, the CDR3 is TGTGCCAGCAGCAATACCGGGGCCGGGGTTCGCGAGCAGTACTTC. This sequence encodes CASSNTGAGVREQYF.

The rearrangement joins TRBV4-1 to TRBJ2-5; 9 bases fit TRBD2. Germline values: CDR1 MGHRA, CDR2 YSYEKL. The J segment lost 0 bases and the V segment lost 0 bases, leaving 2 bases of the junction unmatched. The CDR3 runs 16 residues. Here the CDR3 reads CASSQELAGHQETQYF. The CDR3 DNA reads TGCGCCAGCAGCCAAGAACTAGCGGGCCACCAAGAGACCCAGTACTTC.

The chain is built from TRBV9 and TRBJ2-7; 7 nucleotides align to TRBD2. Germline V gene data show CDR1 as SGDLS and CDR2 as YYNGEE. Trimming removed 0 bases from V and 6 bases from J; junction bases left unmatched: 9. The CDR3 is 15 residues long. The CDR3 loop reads CASSVGEGGLGEQYF. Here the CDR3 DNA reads TGTGCCAGCAGCGTAGGGGAGGGAGGGCTGGGCGAGCAGTACTTC.

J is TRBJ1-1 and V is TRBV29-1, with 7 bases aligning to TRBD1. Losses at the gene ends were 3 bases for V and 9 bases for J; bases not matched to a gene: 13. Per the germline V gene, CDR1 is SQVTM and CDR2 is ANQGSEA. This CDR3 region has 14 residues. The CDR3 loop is CSVDPGTAETQAFF. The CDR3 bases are TGCAGCGTTGACCCCGGGACAGCCGAAACCCAAGCTTTCTTT.

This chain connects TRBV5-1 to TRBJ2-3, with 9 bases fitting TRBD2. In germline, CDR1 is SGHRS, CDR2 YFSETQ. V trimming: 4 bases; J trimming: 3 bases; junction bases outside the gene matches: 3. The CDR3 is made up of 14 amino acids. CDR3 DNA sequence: TGCGCCAGCAGCACGACTAGCGGAACAGATACGCAGTATTTT. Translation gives CASSTTSGTDTQYF.

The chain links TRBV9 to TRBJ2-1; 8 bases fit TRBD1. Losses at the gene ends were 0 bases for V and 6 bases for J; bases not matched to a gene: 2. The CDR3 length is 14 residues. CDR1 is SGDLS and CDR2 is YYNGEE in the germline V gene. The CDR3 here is CASSVGTGRNEQFF. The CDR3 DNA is TGTGCCAGCAGCGTAGGGACAGGGCGCAATGAGCAGTTCTTC.

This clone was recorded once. CDR3 loop: CASSSRHELAKNIQYF. The CDR3 DNA follows: TGTGCCAGCAGCTCCCGACACGAATTAGCCAAAAACATTCAGTACTTC. This sequence joins TRBV13 and TRBJ2-4, with D unclear. This CDR3 comprises 16 residues. CDR1 is PRHDT, CDR2 FYEKMQ, per germline (reference sequence). The germline V and J ends were trimmed by 4 bases and 0 bases, with 13 bases remaining between them.

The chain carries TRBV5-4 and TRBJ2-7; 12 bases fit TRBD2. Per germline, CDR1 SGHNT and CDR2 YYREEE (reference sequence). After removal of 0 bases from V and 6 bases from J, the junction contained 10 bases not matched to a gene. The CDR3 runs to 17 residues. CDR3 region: CASSLGGGTSGRSEQYF. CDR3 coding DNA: TGTGCCAGCAGCTTGGGGGGGGGTACTAGCGGGAGGAGCGAGCAGTACTTC.

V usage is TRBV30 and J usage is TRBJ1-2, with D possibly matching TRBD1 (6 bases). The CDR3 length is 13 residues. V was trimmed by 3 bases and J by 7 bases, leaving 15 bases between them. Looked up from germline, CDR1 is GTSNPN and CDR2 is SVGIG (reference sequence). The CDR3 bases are TGTGCCTGGAGCCGGCCGGGACAACGTGGCTACACCTTC. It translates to CAWSRPGQRGYTF.

CDR3 nucleotides: TGTGCCAGCAGTTACTCGTTTCCTAGCGGGAGGGCGCAGTTCTTC. It is translated as CASSYSFPSGRAQFF. The rearrangement uses TRBV6-5 and TRBJ2-1, with 12 bases lining up with TRBD2. CDR1 is MNHEY, CDR2 SVGAGI, per germline. V gave up 0 bases and J gave up 12 bases; unmatched junction bases: 6. The CDR3 extends over 15 amino acids.

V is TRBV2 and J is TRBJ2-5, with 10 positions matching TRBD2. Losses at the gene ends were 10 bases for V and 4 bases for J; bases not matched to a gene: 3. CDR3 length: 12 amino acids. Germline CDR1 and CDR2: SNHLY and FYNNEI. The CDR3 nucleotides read TGTGCCAAAGCGGGAGGGAGAGAGACCCAGTACTTC. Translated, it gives CAKAGGRETQYF.